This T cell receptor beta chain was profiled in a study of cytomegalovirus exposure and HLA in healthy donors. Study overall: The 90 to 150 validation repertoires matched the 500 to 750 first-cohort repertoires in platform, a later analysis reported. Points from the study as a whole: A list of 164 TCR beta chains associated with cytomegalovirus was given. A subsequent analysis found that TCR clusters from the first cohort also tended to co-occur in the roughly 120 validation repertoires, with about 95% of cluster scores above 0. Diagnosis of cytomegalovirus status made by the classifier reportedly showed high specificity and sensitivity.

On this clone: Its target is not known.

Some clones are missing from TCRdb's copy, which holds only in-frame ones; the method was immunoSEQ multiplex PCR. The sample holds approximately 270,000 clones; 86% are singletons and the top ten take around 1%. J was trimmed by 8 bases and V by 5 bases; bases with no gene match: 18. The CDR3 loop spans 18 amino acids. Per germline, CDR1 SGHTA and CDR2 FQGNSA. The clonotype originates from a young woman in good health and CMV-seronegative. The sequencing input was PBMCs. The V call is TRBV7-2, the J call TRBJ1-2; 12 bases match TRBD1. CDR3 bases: TGTGCCAGCAGCGGCACCCTCGGGACAGGGGGCTTTTGGACCGGCTACACCTTC. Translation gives CASSGTLGTGGFWTGYTF.